The 29 T cell receptor beta chains below were found in one sample sequenced in a study of a mutant IDH1 vaccine in newly diagnosed glioma. Regarding time point: baseline, week 1 (first vaccination visit). Treatment in this sample: pre-vaccination baseline after standard-of-care therapy. The protocol was immunoSEQ multiplex PCR, while the TCRdb copy is restricted to in-frame clones and leaves out a portion. The table includes under 65,000 clones, about 74% detected once. The source material was PBMCs, sampled from a glioma patient treated with radiotherapy, temozolomide or both. The receptor source for this set is a woman in her 40s with glioma.

The rearrangement links TRBV4-3 to TRBJ2-3, with a possible D match to TRBD1 (5 bases). Per germline, CDR1 LGHNA and CDR2 YSLEER. The CDR3 extends over 14 amino acids. The germline V and J ends were trimmed by 0 bases and 5 bases, with 9 bases remaining between them. The CDR3 region has the DNA TGCGCCAGCAGCCAAGATAACAGGAAAGATACGCAGTATTTT. This translates into CASSQDNRKDTQYF.

The chain employs TRBV5-1 and TRBJ1-1; no clear D. This CDR3 has 15 residues. The germline V gene encodes CDR1 SGHRS and CDR2 YFSETQ. The V end was cut by 3 bases, the J end by 1 base, with 13 bases between. CDR3 region: CASSSGGSRNTEAFF. CDR3 bases: TGCGCCAGCAGCTCGGGCGGGAGTCGGAACACTGAAGCTTTCTTT.

This sequence joins TRBV7-2 and TRBJ1-5, with a tentative D call TRBD1 (5 bases). The V end was cut by 2 bases, the J end by 7 bases, with 9 bases between. CDR1 and CDR2 from the germline V gene are SGHTA and FQGNSA. The CDR3 consists of 13 residues. In nucleotides, the CDR3 is TGTGCCAGCAGCTTAATCAGGGACCAGCCCCAGCATTTT. Protein product: CASSLIRDQPQHF.

The count of this clone is one. The DNA of the CDR3 is TGTGCCAGCAGCCCCGGGGCGCTGCGAAACACCGGGGAGCTGTTTTTT. Protein: CASSPGALRNTGELFF. The rearrangement uses TRBV7-2 and TRBJ2-2, with D possibly called TRBD1 or TRBD2 (5 bases each). This CDR3 is 16 amino acids long. V dropped 5 bases and J dropped 2 bases, with 15 bases sitting between them. Germline CDR1 is SGHTA and CDR2 is FQGNSA. Complete variable domain (other parts from reference TRBV7-2 and TRBJ2-2): GAGVSQSPSNKVTEKGKDVELRCDPISGHTALYWYRQSLGQGLEFLIYFQGNSAPDKSGLPSDRFSAERTGGSVSTLTIQRTQQEDSAVYLCASSPGALRNTGELFFGEGSRLTVL.

The J gene is TRBJ1-2, the V gene TRBV2; the match to TRBD1 covers 7 bases. J was trimmed by 3 bases and V by 9 bases; bases with no gene match: 7. The germline V gene has CDR1 SNHLY and CDR2 FYNNEI. The CDR3 is made up of 13 amino acids. DNA for the CDR3: TGTGCCAGTCCGACAGGGATCGACTATGGCTACACCTTC. Translated: CASPTGIDYGYTF.

The V and J genes are TRBV7-8 and TRBJ1-4; no reliable D call. The CDR3 is 14 amino acids. CDR1 and CDR2 (germline): SGHVS, FQNEAQ. V dropped 5 bases and J dropped 0 bases, with 7 bases sitting between them. CDR3 residues: CASSAVATNEKLFF. For the CDR3, the DNA is TGTGCCAGCAGCGCGGTTGCAACTAATGAAAAACTGTTTTTT.

This rearrangement joins TRBV30 to TRBJ2-7; maybe TRBD1 (6 bases). This CDR3 contains 14 residues. Germline V gene lookup returns CDR1 GTSNPN and CDR2 SVGIG (reference sequence). V dropped 2 bases and J dropped 5 bases, with 16 bases sitting between them. The CDR3 protein is CAWSPGTKRHEQYF. The CDR3 DNA is TGTGCCTGGAGTCCGGGGACAAAACGCCACGAGCAGTACTTC.

This clone was counted once. This chain links TRBV6-1 with TRBJ1-5; D possibly corresponds to TRBD1 (5 bases). The CDR3 is made up of 14 amino acids. The germline gives CDR1 MNHNS, CDR2 SASEGT. V dropped 10 bases and J dropped 4 bases, with 17 bases sitting between them. CDR3 bases: TGTGCCACCTACTACGACCCAGGGAATCAGCCCCAGCATTTT. This gives the protein CATYYDPGNQPQHF.

V is TRBV7-8 and J is TRBJ1-6; 7 bases match TRBD1. V gave up 5 bases and J gave up 6 bases; unmatched junction bases: 16. Looked up from germline, CDR1 is SGHVS and CDR2 is FQNEAQ. CDR3 length: 18 amino acids. Here the CDR3 reads CASSPYIRQGDSNSPLHF. The CDR3 DNA follows: TGTGCCAGCAGCCCTTACATTCGACAGGGCGATAGTAATTCACCCCTCCACTTT. The complete variable domain, with remaining parts taken from reference TRBV7-8 and TRBJ1-6, reads GAGVSQSPRYKVAKRGQDVALRCDPISGHVSLFWYQQALGQGPEFLTYFQNEAQLDKSGLPSDRFFAERPEGSVSTLKIQRTQQEDSAVYLCASSPYIRQGDSNSPLHFGNGTRLTVT.

CDR3 region: CASNLQGSGGYTF. The CDR3, as DNA: TGTGCCAGCAATCTCCAGGGGTCGGGTGGCTACACCTTC. The chain has TRBV28 and TRBJ1-2, with D perhaps TRBD1 (6 bases). CDR1 is MDHEN, CDR2 SYDVKM, per germline. The CDR3 runs 13 residues. The V end lost 7 bases, the J end lost 7 bases, and 16 bases lay between the germline ends.

This sequence joins TRBV20-1 and TRBJ2-1; weak D call: TRBD2 (5 bases). Germline V lookup: CDR1 DFQATT, CDR2 SNEGSKA (reference sequence). With 3 bases removed from V and 8 bases from J, the gap between germline ends came to 8 bases. The CDR3 has 11 residues. The chain's CDR3 is CSASQRDEQFF. DNA of the CDR3: TGCAGTGCTAGTCAGAGGGATGAGCAGTTCTTC.

This rearrangement joins TRBV27 to TRBJ1-4, with TRBD1 as a possible D gene (6 bases). This CDR3 has 15 residues. Between the trimmed V and J ends, which lost 5 bases and 4 bases, there was a span of 14 bases. Per the germline V gene, CDR1 is MNHEY and CDR2 is SMNVEV (reference sequence). This chain's CDR3 is CASSLRQAFNEKLFF. The DNA of the CDR3 is TGTGCCAGCAGTCTCAGACAGGCCTTTAATGAAAAACTGTTTTTT.

In its sample, this clone was seen once. The rearrangement links TRBV2 to TRBJ1-6, with TRBD1 identical over 10 bases. Trimming cost V 4 bases and J 13 bases; bases outside gene matches: 10. Germline lookup yields CDR1 SNHLY and CDR2 FYNNEI. The CDR3 has 15 amino acids. The CDR3 nucleotides read TGTGCCAGCAGTGTTCAAGGACAGGGGGAGGACCCCCTCCACTTT. Its translation is CASSVQGQGEDPLHF.

The chain employs TRBV9 and TRBJ2-7; D may be TRBD2 (6 bases). The ends were cut back, 6 bases at V and 0 bases at J, with 16 bases in the middle. The CDR3 runs to 15 residues. Germline lookup yields CDR1 SGDLS and CDR2 YYNGEE. The CDR3 nucleotides are TGTGCCAGCAACCCTACGGGGGACCACTCCTACGAGCAGTACTTC. This gives the protein CASNPTGDHSYEQYF.

The CDR3 DNA sequence: TGCGCCAGCTCCCGGGGGAGAAATGAGCAGTTCTTC. It specifies CASSRGRNEQFF. V and J are TRBV5-1 and TRBJ2-1; D might be TRBD2 (6 bases). The CDR3 length is 12 residues. CDR1 SGHRS and CDR2 YFSETQ come from the germline V gene. V lost 7 bases, J lost 7 bases, and 12 bases lay in between.

CDR3 coding DNA: TGTGCCAGCAGTTTGGTCGGGACAGGGTACTACGAGCAGTACTTC. Protein product: CASSLVGTGYYEQYF. V usage is TRBV27 and J usage is TRBJ2-7, with TRBD1 matching 9 bases. V gave up 3 bases and J gave up 3 bases; unmatched junction bases: 6. There are 15 residues in the CDR3. The germline V gene has CDR1 MNHEY and CDR2 SMNVEV (reference sequence).

The table lists this clone with a count of one. This sequence joins TRBV4-2 and TRBJ2-2; D is unclear. The CDR3 length is 15 residues. V lost 0 bases, J lost 8 bases, and 13 bases lay in between. From germline, CDR1 is LGHNA and CDR2 YNFKEQ. CDR3 sequence (DNA): TGTGCCAGCAGCCAAGATCAACGTAGTGTAGGGGAGCTGTTTTTT. Residues: CASSQDQRSVGELFF.

This rearrangement joins TRBV7-9 to TRBJ2-7, with D possibly TRBD2 on 7 matching bases. Germline V lookup: CDR1 SEHNR, CDR2 FQNEAQ (reference sequence). Deletions cut 5 bases from V and 2 bases from J, with 16 bases between. This CDR3 contains 15 residues. In DNA, the CDR3 is TGTGCCAGCAGCCCCGGAGGGGGGGCCACCTACGAGCAGTACTTC. Protein product: CASSPGGGATYEQYF. Full variable domain (missing parts from reference TRBV7-9 and TRBJ2-7): DTGVSQNPRHKITKRGQNVTFRCDPISEHNRLYWYRQTLGQGPEFLTYFQNEAQLEKSRLLSDRFSAERPKGSFSTLEIQRTEQGDSAMYLCASSPGGGATYEQYFGPGTRLTVT.

V is TRBV2 and J is TRBJ1-2; D is uncertain. Trimming left V 0 bases short and J 5 bases short, with 7 bases between. The CDR3 loop spans 13 amino acids. In germline, CDR1 is SNHLY, CDR2 FYNNEI. CDR3 sequence reads: CASSEAGVYGYTF. CDR3 coding DNA: TGTGCCAGCAGTGAAGCTGGGGTGTATGGCTACACCTTC.

V gene TRBV11-3 combines with J gene TRBJ2-2; D may correspond to TRBD1 or TRBD2 (5 bases each). This CDR3 spans 14 amino acids. Germline values: CDR1 SGHNT, CDR2 YENEEA. The V gene lost 5 bases and the J gene lost 6 bases, with 13 bases spanning the gap. This CDR3 is CASSPSVGAGELFF. The CDR3 nucleotides are TGTGCCAGCAGCCCCTCGGTGGGGGCCGGGGAGCTGTTTTTT. Full variable domain (outside the CDR3, taken from reference TRBV11-3 and TRBJ2-2): EAGVVQSPRYKIIEKKQPVAFWCNPISGHNTLYWYLQNLGQGPELLIRYENEEAVDDSQLPKDRFSAERLKGVDSTLKIQPAELGDSAVYLCASSPSVGAGELFFGEGSRLTVL.

The chain uses TRBV25-1 and TRBJ2-7; the D is unclear. V lost 1 base, J lost 3 bases, and 7 bases lay in between. Germline values: CDR1 MGHDK, CDR2 SYGVNS. The length of the CDR3 is 13 residues. The CDR3 sequence: CASSEWMGYEQYF. In DNA, the CDR3 is TGTGCCAGCAGTGAATGGATGGGCTACGAGCAGTACTTC.

This clone occurred a few times. The chain recombines TRBV18 with TRBJ1-1; unclear D gene. The length of the CDR3 is 13 residues. Germline V gene sequence: CDR1 KGHSH, CDR2 LQKENI. V was pared by 3 bases and J by 1 base, with 6 bases between. The CDR3 DNA follows: TGTGCCAGCTCACCGATGGCGAACACTGAAGCTTTCTTT. Translated: CASSPMANTEAFF.

The gene calls are TRBV7-2 and TRBJ1-4, with D perhaps TRBD1 (5 bases). Trimming removed 3 bases from V and 0 bases from J, with 8 bases in between. The germline V gene encodes CDR1 SGHTA and CDR2 FQGNSA. The CDR3 totals 15 residues. The DNA for the CDR3 is TGTGCCAGCAGCTTGATGGGGGCAACTAATGAAAAACTGTTTTTT. The encoded protein is CASSLMGATNEKLFF.

This chain connects TRBV4-1 to TRBJ2-3; D perhaps matches TRBD2 (6 bases). Germline assignment: CDR1 MGHRA and CDR2 YSYEKL. Trimming pared 1 base from V and 6 bases from J, leaving 14 bases between. The CDR3 covers 15 residues. The CDR3: CASSQVTSWVDTQYF. CDR3 nucleotide sequence: TGCGCCAGCAGCCAAGTAACTAGCTGGGTGGATACGCAGTATTTT.

The CDR3, as DNA: TGTGCCATCAGTGAGTTCGGACAGCCCCAAAGAAACACCATATATTTT. It specifies CAISEFGQPQRNTIYF. The chain employs TRBV10-3 and TRBJ1-3, with a weak D call TRBD1 (6 bases). In germline, CDR1 is ENHRY, CDR2 SYGVKD. The CDR3 consists of 16 residues. V lost 1 base to trimming and J lost 5 bases, with 15 bases between them.

The chain uses TRBV4-3 and TRBJ1-5; perhaps TRBD1 as D (5 bases). V was clipped by 0 bases and J by 1 base, with 16 bases between them. Germline loops: CDR1 LGHNA, CDR2 YSLEER. The CDR3 is 18 amino acids. The CDR3 protein is CASSQEFGEGSSNQPQHF. The DNA for the CDR3 is TGCGCCAGCAGCCAAGAATTCGGGGAGGGGAGCAGCAATCAGCCCCAGCATTTT.

The genes are TRBV2 and TRBJ2-1; 9 nucleotides match TRBD2. Germline CDR1 is SNHLY and CDR2 is FYNNEI. V shed 6 bases and J 7 bases; nucleotides not matched to a gene: 7. This CDR3 spans 14 amino acids. CDR3 in DNA: TGTGCCAGCAGCGGGCGGGGGGGAGGTAATGAGCAGTTCTTC. Its protein product is CASSGRGGGNEQFF.

The chain joins TRBV7-9 to TRBJ1-1, with a weak D call TRBD1 (5 bases). Trimming left V 10 bases short and J 4 bases short, with 19 bases between. This CDR3 has 14 residues. Germline V gives CDR1 SEHNR, CDR2 FQNEAQ (reference sequence). CDR3 residues: CATGGSFAPTEAFF. CDR3 bases: TGTGCCACGGGGGGTTCTTTTGCCCCCACTGAAGCTTTCTTT. The variable domain in full, with the rest retrieved from reference TRBV7-9 and TRBJ1-1, is DTGVSQNPRHKITKRGQNVTFRCDPISEHNRLYWYRQTLGQGPEFLTYFQNEAQLEKSRLLSDRFSAERPKGSFSTLEIQRTEQGDSAMYLCATGGSFAPTEAFFGQGTRLTVV.

This clone has more than one count but fewer than ten. The rearrangement links TRBV6-1 to TRBJ1-1; TRBD1 might be the D (5 bases). The germline V gene has CDR1 MNHNS and CDR2 SASEGT. The V end lost 0 bases, the J end lost 4 bases, and 9 bases lay between the germline ends. The CDR3 spans 14 residues. CDR3 protein: CASSEAGGSTEAFF. The DNA for the CDR3 is TGTGCCAGCAGTGAAGCGGGGGGGAGCACTGAAGCTTTCTTT.